This T cell receptor beta chain was obtained from a study of blood T cells in healthy people across ages. Together with a sample-barcoded 5' primer, a J-beta primer mix was included in a second PCR lasting about 6 to 11 cycles. TCRdb ran MiXCR on the 5' RACE reads and lists one entry per CDR3 protein. The sample includes some 940,000 distinct CDR3 sequences, about 28% of them seen just once. This CDR3 is 13 amino acids long. Trimming removed 3 bases from V and 13 bases from J, with 17 bases in between. Germline V gene lookup returns CDR1 SGHRS and CDR2 YFSETQ. In its sample, this clonotype was seen a few times. These data also featured in a second study, about T cells of mothers and their children.

The chain couples TRBV5-1 to TRBJ2-4; D is perhaps TRBD1 (6 bases). Specimen: blood. This TCR was sampled from a middle-aged woman in good health. The CDR3 spells CASSWTAPVEQYF. Here the CDR3 DNA reads TGCGCCAGCAGCTGGACAGCGCCTGTGGAGCAGTACTTC.